Shown below are 26 T cell receptor beta chains from a single sample sequenced in a study of CD8 T cells in Susac syndrome. With random hexamers, roughly 0.5 to 1 ug RNA was reverse transcribed. Via MiXCR, TCRdb re-called the immunoSEQ multiplex PCR reads, giving one row per CDR3 protein. This sample has about 190,000 distinct CDR3 sequences; roughly 96% occur once, and the top ten carry approximately 0.1%. Sequencing used CD4+ T cells from PBMCs. The receptors come from a human donor in good health.

This chain links TRBV19 with TRBJ1-1, with 9 bases fitting TRBD1. Germline trimming cut 4 bases from V and 4 bases from J; bases unmatched to any gene: 4. The germline gives CDR1 LNHDA, CDR2 SQIVND (reference sequence). The CDR3 length is 14 residues. Here the CDR3 DNA reads TGTGCCAGTAGTACACAGGGGGCGAGCACTGAAGCTTTCTTT. Its translation: CASSTQGASTEAFF.

The chain has TRBV3-1 and TRBJ1-1, with D unresolved. Germline CDR1 is LGHDT and CDR2 is YNNKEL (reference sequence). This CDR3 contains 14 residues. V gave up 1 base and J gave up 7 bases, with 13 bases separating them. For the CDR3, the DNA is TGTGCCAGCAGCCAAGTCCAAACGGGAGTTGAAGCTTTCTTT. This codes for CASSQVQTGVEAFF.

The rearrangement uses TRBV9 and TRBJ1-5; D unresolved. The CDR3 has 13 residues. The V and J ends lost 1 base and 3 bases respectively, with 5 bases between them. Germline V gene lookup returns CDR1 SGDLS and CDR2 YYNGEE. The CDR3 region has the DNA TGTGCCAGCAGCGTATGGGCCAATCAGCCCCAGCATTTT. This encodes CASSVWANQPQHF.

This rearrangement joins TRBV7-8 to TRBJ2-5; D remains ambiguous. The CDR3 has 13 residues. V was cut by 1 base and J by 6 bases, with 9 bases left in between. Germline V gives CDR1 SGHVS, CDR2 FQNEAQ. In nucleotides, the CDR3 is TGTGCCAGCAGCTTAGGGCCCCCGAAGACCCAGTACTTC. Its protein product is CASSLGPPKTQYF.

The rearrangement uses TRBV12-3 or TRBV12-4 and TRBJ2-5, with unresolved D. The ends were cut back, 3 bases at V and 5 bases at J, with 16 bases in the middle. The CDR3 sequence is 15 residues long. The CDR3 spells CASSFISWAGETQYF. The CDR3 bases are TGTGCCAGCAGTTTTATCAGCTGGGCCGGGGAGACCCAGTACTTC.

The chain employs TRBV20-1 and TRBJ1-2; 8 nucleotides line up with TRBD1. Germline loops: CDR1 DFQATT, CDR2 SNEGSKA (reference sequence). Trimming at V came to 5 bases and at J to 3 bases, leaving 5 bases not matched to a gene. This CDR3 has 13 amino acids. The CDR3 here is CSAVRGRDYGYTF. The CDR3, as DNA: TGCAGTGCTGTCAGGGGGCGCGACTATGGCTACACCTTC.

The rearrangement links TRBV5-8 to TRBJ2-7; 7 bases are a match to TRBD1. Germline CDR1 and CDR2: SGHTS and YDEGEE. V was pared by 4 bases and J by 4 bases, with 5 bases of the junction left unmatched. The CDR3 has 13 amino acids. The CDR3 protein is CASSRNRGYEQYV. In DNA, the CDR3 is TGTGCCAGCAGCCGAAACAGGGGTTACGAGCAGTACGTC.

The rearrangement uses TRBV6-2 or TRBV6-3 and TRBJ2-7, with D unresolved. Germline CDR1 reads MNHEY; CDR2 reads SVGEGT. This CDR3 is 12 amino acids long. V was pared by 5 bases and J by 6 bases, with 11 bases between. The CDR3 region is CASSQTSGEQYF. The CDR3 nucleotides are TGTGCCAGCAGTCAAACAAGTGGCGAGCAGTACTTC.

The V call is TRBV11-2, the J call TRBJ2-4; D gene ambiguous. The CDR3 has 17 amino acids. Trimming shortened V by 0 bases and J by 0 bases, and 12 bases separated the two germline ends. Germline V gene sequence: CDR1 SGHAT, CDR2 FQNNGV. The DNA for the CDR3 is TGTGCCAGCAGCTTAGATCCCGATACCCTAGCCAAAAACATTCAGTACTTC. Its translation is CASSLDPDTLAKNIQYF. The full variable domain, rest sourced from reference TRBV11-2 and TRBJ2-4, is EAGVAQSPRYKIIEKRQSVAFWCNPISGHATLYWYQQILGQGPKLLIQFQNNGVVDDSQLPKDRFSAERLKGVDSTLKIQPAKLEDSAVYLCASSLDPDTLAKNIQYFGAGTRLSVL.

The chain has TRBV2 and TRBJ2-1, with D unresolved. Germline V gene sequence: CDR1 SNHLY, CDR2 FYNNEI. The V and J ends lost 3 bases and 9 bases respectively, with 6 bases between them. CDR3 length equals 11 residues. For the CDR3, the DNA is TGTGCCAGCAGTGACTTGGGTGAGCAGTTCTTC. Translating it yields CASSDLGEQFF.

This clonotype was counted a single time. J is TRBJ2-1 and V is TRBV7-2, with 9 bases identical to TRBD2. Germline loops: CDR1 SGHTA, CDR2 FQGNSA. With V trimmed by 2 bases and J by 0 bases, 5 bases remained unmatched. There are 17 residues in the CDR3. CDR3 protein: CASSLRLAGRSYNEQFF. The CDR3 coding sequence is TGTGCCAGCAGCTTACGTCTAGCGGGGCGCTCCTACAATGAGCAGTTCTTC.

This chain links TRBV12-3 or TRBV12-4 with TRBJ1-5; TRBD1 aligns across 7 bases. This CDR3 region has 13 residues. The J segment lost 7 bases and the V segment lost 5 bases, leaving 5 bases of the junction unmatched. Here the CDR3 DNA reads TGTGCCAGCAGTCTGACAGGGAAACAGCCCCAGCATTTT. Residues: CASSLTGKQPQHF.

Comment on this clonotype: At one of its ends the junction is not consistent with the germline gene, which may arise from a read error. This rearrangement joins TRBV12-3 or TRBV12-4 to TRBJ1-1; no firm D call. The CDR3 has 15 amino acids. The CDR3 loop reads CASSYPYWANAEAFF. CDR3 DNA sequence: TGTGCCAGCAGTTATCCATATTGGGCGAACGCTGAAGCTTTCTTT.

The chain recombines TRBV30 with TRBJ1-2; D might be TRBD1 (5 bases). This CDR3 spans 11 amino acids. Germline CDR1 GTSNPN, CDR2 SVGIG (reference sequence). This CDR3 reads CALGGDYGYTF. CDR3 nucleotide sequence: TGTGCTTTGGGGGGTGACTATGGCTACACCTTC.

The V gene is TRBV20-1, the J gene TRBJ1-4; D gene unclear. In germline, CDR1 is DFQATT, CDR2 SNEGSKA (reference sequence). This CDR3 has 14 residues. CDR3 residues: CSAETRDGGEKLFF. CDR3 in DNA: TGCAGCGCCGAAACGAGGGATGGTGGTGAAAAACTGTTTTTT.

This chain connects TRBV20-1 to TRBJ2-7, with D perhaps being TRBD1 or TRBD2 (5 bases each). CDR1 is DFQATT and CDR2 is SNEGSKA in the germline V gene (reference sequence). Between the trimmed V and J ends, which lost 5 bases and 4 bases, there was a span of 18 bases. This CDR3 contains 14 residues. The CDR3 sequence is CSAGRQTAYYEQYF. The CDR3 DNA reads TGCAGTGCTGGGAGACAGACTGCGTATTACGAGCAGTACTTC.

CDR3 in amino acids: CASSFTGTDRWQYF. Written as DNA, the CDR3 is TGTGCCAGCAGTTTCACAGGGACAGACCGGTGGCAGTACTTC. This chain uses TRBV12-3 or TRBV12-4 with TRBJ2-7, with 7 nucleotides matching TRBD1. J gave up 9 bases and V 3 bases, and 11 bases lay outside the gene matches. The CDR3 covers 14 residues.

CDR3 in amino acids: CASSPPSGRQETQYF. CDR3 in DNA: TGTGCCAGCTCACCACCGTCCGGACGGCAAGAGACCCAGTACTTC. The J gene is TRBJ2-5, the V gene TRBV18; no definite D call. The CDR3 is 15 amino acids. CDR1 is KGHSH, CDR2 LQKENI, per germline. Trimming cost V 0 bases and J 2 bases, with 10 bases left between them. Looking up the rest from reference TRBV18 and TRBJ2-5 gives the full variable domain: NAGVMQNPRHLVRRRGQEARLRCSPMKGHSHVYWYRQLPEEGLKFMVYLQKENIIDESGMPKERFSAEFPKEGPSILRIQQVVRGDSAAYFCASSPPSGRQETQYFGPGTRLLVL.

The chain carries TRBV30 and TRBJ1-4; tentatively, D is TRBD1 (5 bases). The V gene lost 2 bases and the J gene lost 4 bases, with 14 bases spanning the gap. Per the germline V gene, CDR1 is GTSNPN and CDR2 is SVGIG (reference sequence). This CDR3 is built from 15 residues. Written as DNA, the CDR3 is TGTGCCTGGAGTCGAAATGGGGGAAGTAATGAAAAACTGTTTTTT. Protein: CAWSRNGGSNEKLFF.

The V and J genes are TRBV3-1 and TRBJ1-2; 7 bases align to TRBD1. This CDR3 comprises 14 residues. The J segment lost 8 bases and the V segment lost 4 bases, leaving 10 bases of the junction unmatched. The germline CDR1 and CDR2 sequences are LGHDT and YNNKEL (reference sequence). CDR3 bases: TGTGCCAGCAGCCCCAGGGGGTACGTGGAAGGCTACACCTTC. This encodes CASSPRGYVEGYTF.

V gene TRBV29-1 combines with J gene TRBJ1-5, with a weak D call TRBD1 (5 bases). The germline V gene has CDR1 SQVTM and CDR2 ANQGSEA. V lost 3 bases to trimming and J lost 5 bases, with 11 bases between them. This CDR3 region has 13 residues. The CDR3: CSVESGKDQPQHF. Written as DNA, the CDR3 is TGCAGCGTTGAGTCAGGGAAGGATCAGCCCCAGCATTTT. Using reference TRBV29-1 and TRBJ1-5 for the parts outside the CDR3, the full variable domain is SAVISQKPSRDICQRGTSLTIQCQVDSQVTMMFWYRQQPGQSLTLIATANQGSEATYESGFVIDKFPISRPNLTFSTLTVSNMSPEDSSIYLCSVESGKDQPQHFGDGTRLSIL.

The chain combines TRBV6-5 with TRBJ1-1, with D possibly TRBD1 on 6 matching bases. CDR1 is MNHEY, CDR2 SVGAGI, per germline. This CDR3 is built from 16 residues. Trimming removed 2 bases from V and 0 bases from J, with 13 bases in between. CDR3 in DNA: TGTGCCAGCAGTTACAACAGGGCCGGGATGAACACTGAAGCTTTCTTT. Its protein is CASSYNRAGMNTEAFF.

This rearrangement joins TRBV29-1 to TRBJ1-1, with D maybe TRBD1 (5 bases). Germline V CDR1 and CDR2: SQVTM, ANQGSEA. V was cut by 7 bases and J by 0 bases, with 12 bases left in between. There are 13 residues in the CDR3. CDR3 residues: CSGEVGVNTEAFF. The CDR3 coding sequence is TGCAGCGGGGAGGTGGGGGTGAACACTGAAGCTTTCTTT.

This CDR3 reads CASSLLAGGSYNEQFF. For the CDR3, the DNA is TGTGCCAGCAGCTTACTGGCGGGGGGCTCCTACAATGAGCAGTTCTTC. The J gene is TRBJ2-1, the V gene TRBV5-4, with 8 bases lining up with TRBD2. The germline V gene has CDR1 SGHNT and CDR2 YYREEE (reference sequence). This CDR3 contains 16 residues. J gave up 0 bases and V 2 bases, and 4 bases lay outside the gene matches.

V and J are TRBV20-1 and TRBJ1-5; no clear D. The germline V and J ends were trimmed by 5 bases and 5 bases, with 13 bases remaining between them. CDR1 is DFQATT, CDR2 SNEGSKA, per germline (reference sequence). This CDR3 has 13 residues. The CDR3 sequence: CSALMPPDQPQHF. DNA for the CDR3: TGCAGTGCTCTTATGCCGCCCGATCAGCCCCAGCATTTT.

V and J are TRBV7-3 and TRBJ2-3, with D perhaps TRBD1 (7 bases). The germline gives CDR1 SGHTA, CDR2 FQGTGA. This CDR3 is 14 amino acids long. Trimming pared 2 bases from V and 4 bases from J, leaving 10 bases between. CDR3 sequence (DNA): TGTGCCAGCAGCTTACAGGGGGAGGCAGATACGCAGTATTTT. This codes for CASSLQGEADTQYF. The whole variable domain, remainder taken from reference TRBV7-3 and TRBJ2-3, is GAGVSQTPSNKVTEKGKYVELRCDPISGHTALYWYRQSLGQGPEFLIYFQGTGAADDSGLPNDRFFAVRPEGSVSTLKIQRTERGDSAVYLCASSLQGEADTQYFGPGTRLTVL.